The clone carrying this T cell receptor beta chain was counted many times. Antigen specificity is unknown. This sample stems from a study of T cells in Graves' hyperthyroidism and ophthalmopathy. In the study overall: Upon initial diagnosis and before any treatment, peripheral blood was collected. Study-level points and caveats: Before onset, ophthalmopathy was predicted by the model a median approximately 6.5 months earlier.

Amplification yielded TCR beta CDR3 regions, with RNA transcripts as the source. The study used the HTBI primer set for a first-round RT-PCR of the TCR CDR3. TCRdb called the multiplex PCR reads again in MiXCR, with one record for every CDR3 protein. The sample lists around 270,000 distinct CDR3 sequences, roughly 20% occurring once. Sequenced: blood. This clonotype originated in a man aged 45-65 years with Graves' ophthalmopathy.

CDR3 amino acids: CASSVSGVATEAFF. CDR3 nucleotide sequence: TGTGCCAGCAGTGTGAGTGGGGTGGCCACTGAAGCTTTCTTT. The genes are TRBV2 and TRBJ1-1, with D hard to call. Germline CDR1 reads SNHLY; CDR2 reads FYNNEI. Deletions cut 4 bases from V and 4 bases from J, with 13 bases between. The CDR3 has 14 residues.